Detailed here is one TCR beta chain. It lacks a known antigen. Base qualities are not provided; no much larger clone lies one nucleotide away. TCR CDR3 regions were amplified from genomic DNA by multiplex PCR using the deep immunoSEQ assay. For each cell subset, the extracted genomic DNA was distributed evenly across all wells of several immunoSEQ 96-well plates, and each plate served as one replicate. For sorted subsets, each replicate PCR was loaded with 200 ng genomic DNA, equivalent to 32,000 or so T cell genomes. The purified libraries were quantified using a Qubit 3.0 fluorometer, sized with a Bioanalyzer 2100, and then quantified again using the KAPA Library Quantification kit. Every immunoSEQ 96-well plate was sequenced on a separate single-read 150-cycle Illumina NextSeq 550 flow cell. The paper's data handling went like this. Because the immunoSEQ output included only junctional sequences and no quality scores, the filtering could not be the same as the filtering used for full-length reads. Sequences were annotated with PyIR, a Python wrapper for IgBLAST v1.9, using IMGT germline references to assign V/J genes and CDR3. Reads were filtered out if the reads had weak V/J assignments (E-value above 1e-6), no CDR3, stop codons, out-of-frame junctions, or ambiguous translated residues. V3J clonotypes were defined as sequences sharing an identical inferred V gene, J gene, and CDR3 amino acid sequence. To compute the percentage overlap between repertoires, the number of shared unique clonotypes was divided by the size of the smaller repertoire. Richness of each repertoire was evaluated using RTK rarefaction, the Chao1 estimator, and Recon v2.1 estimates of unobserved clonotypes. Generation probabilities for all TCRbeta clonotypes obtained by the gDNA method from several donors were computed using OLGA. Held by TCRdb, this immuneACCESS table contains in-frame sequences only and omits some clones. Under half of the omission traces to an unresolved V gene where checked; the cause of the rest is unknown. V and J calls and clone size are as listed in that table; D and trimming were resolved from the DNA. In this sample the table shows about 120,000 clones, 68% of which occur a single time. Over 20% of the sample comes from the top ten.

The donors were healthy, HIV-negative adults who had no recently reported acute infections or vaccinations. Every donor was a Caucasian adult living in Nashville, Tennessee, USA. CD8 memory samples combined magnetically selected CD45RO+ cells with CCR7-negative CD45RA+ effector memory (TemRA) cells. After blood collection by leukapheresis, PBMCs were isolated using Ficoll-Histopaque density gradient centrifugation and then cryopreserved in the vapor phase of liquid nitrogen. Purity and quantity of every magnetically sorted T cell population were checked by analytical flow cytometry. Each sorted fraction had its genomic DNA isolated and then quantified by UV absorbance on a Nanodrop 2000c. These data belong to a study of shared clonotypes between healthy human individuals (dated by TCRdb to 2020 to 2021). Context from the whole study: Three men and a couple of women, aged 18 to 49 years, made up the cohort. Per donor, leukapheresis produced somewhere between about 0.85 and 10 billion PBMCs. Blood TCR repertoires of about 5 healthy adults were deeply sequenced to estimate repertoire size and the extent of clonotype sharing between individuals. To increase sequencing depth and limit assay-specific biases, different laboratories used diverse techniques to prepare libraries and sequence TCR repertoires. For each donor, CD4 naive and CD4 memory were each given three plates, CD8 naive was given two plates, and CD8 memory was given one plate.

The CDR3 runs 18 residues from the cysteine to the phenylalanine. Only CDR3 DNA remains: 54 bases, in frame from the first base. Relative to germline, V is 5 bases shorter and J is 0 bases shorter, with 19 bases between their ends. From the germline V gene (reference sequence), CDR1 is SGHAT and CDR2 is FQDESV. Here is what the overall study found, with its caveats: Because the study included a small number of donors, the genetic and exposure-history diversity represented was limited. Clonotypes shared by all four sorted-subset donors showed higher generation probabilities than non-shared clonotypes. Sampling was restricted to blood, and TCR repertoires in tissue are likely to differ from TCR repertoires in blood. Pairwise subsampling led to the expectation that sequencing depth would affect the degree of clonotype sharing among donors. Rarefaction of sorted-subset datasets indicated incomplete sequencing despite the large sequencing depth. About 4.5% of naive CD4, roughly 3.6% of naive CD8, roughly 2.5% of memory CD4, and about 0.4% of memory CD8 clonotypes were shared across a few donors. Estimated clonotype richness was generally larger for naive than for memory subsets.

Sequences were obtained from memory CD8+ T cells sorted from blood. The label giving this sample's cell subset or site can be read as: CD45RO+ cells pooled with CCR7-negative TemRA cells. The source is a woman in her 30s in good health. Rearrangement joined TRBV11-1 to TRBJ1-4, with the D gene not clear enough to name. The CDR3 amino acid sequence is: CASSRSDQHFATNEKLFF. The nucleotide sequence reads as follows: TGTGCCAGCAGCCGATCGGATCAGCATTTCGCAACTAATGAAAAACTGTTTTTT. The reference TRBV11-1 and TRBJ1-4 proteins fill in what lies around the CDR3, so the full variable domain reads EAEVAQSPRYKITEKSQAVAFWCDPISGHATLYWYRQILGQGPELLVQFQDESVVDDSQLPKDRFSAERLKGVDSTLKIQPAELGDSAMYLCASSRSDQHFATNEKLFFGSGTQLSVL.